This TCR beta chain was sequenced for a study of T cells after posttransplantation cyclophosphamide. General study results and limits: TRB overlap between skin or GI tissue T cells and blood was limited.

Germline V lookup: CDR1 SSHAT, CDR2 FNYEAQ (reference sequence). V was clipped by 1 base and J by 7 bases; unmatched bases: 7. CDR3 length equals 14 residues. On this clone itself: The antigen remains unidentified.

TCRdb's table, derived via immunoSEQ multiplex PCR, lists solely in-frame clones and lacks some. The table lists tens of thousands of clones, approximately 94% of them singletons. The chain recombines TRBV7-7 with TRBJ2-7; TRBD2 matches 7 bases. Sequenced sample: PBMCs. The source is a woman aged 25-40 years in good health and a related stem cell transplant donor. CDR3 protein: CASSLGGGSEEQYF. For the CDR3, the DNA is TGTGCCAGCAGCTTAGGGGGAGGGTCGGAAGAGCAGTACTTC.